This T cell receptor beta chain was obtained from a study of T-cell memory formation after mild COVID-19. This clonotype has more than one count but fewer than ten. TCRdb ran MiXCR on the 5' RACE reads and lists one entry per CDR3 protein. The sample yields about 390,000 distinct CDR3 sequences, roughly 15% seen once. Trimming took off 6 bases at V and 0 bases at J, with 17 bases between the two ends. CDR1 DFQATT and CDR2 SNEGSKA come from the germline V gene (reference sequence). The CDR3 spans 15 residues. Sequencing was done on a sample of PBMCs or a T cell subset sorted from them (not recorded which). This sequence was found in a man aged 18-30 years who had mild COVID-19 (a few samples of this study predate the infection). Cell type and time point are not known. The V call is TRBV20-1, the J call TRBJ1-1, with TRBD1 as a possible D gene (5 bases). As DNA, the CDR3 is TGCAGTGCCCTGCCAGGGACGGGGGTGAACACTGAAGCTTTCTTT. Translation gives CSALPGTGVNTEAFF.